This T cell receptor (beta chain) appears in the sequencing data of a study of persistence of HIV-infected CD4 T cells. Germline V gene sequence: CDR1 MGHRA, CDR2 YSYEKL. CDR3 size: 15 residues. Losses at the gene ends were 1 base for V and 5 bases for J; bases not matched to a gene: 2. As regards this clone: The antigen is undetermined.

The immunoSEQ assay was version 4, run in survey mode. Clones were sequenced by immunoSEQ multiplex PCR, and TCRdb holds only the in-frame ones, with some missing. Of roughly 43,000 clones in the sample, 70% to 90% were seen once. Cells were stimulated nonspecifically with anti-CD3/anti-CD28 magnetic beads. Sorting of responding CD4+ T cells relied on upregulated CD40 ligand together with CD69. The input for sequencing was CD4+ T cells sorted from PBMCs after approximately 20-hour stimulation, taken from a patient who received antiretroviral therapy. The clonotype comes from an adult man with HIV who was CMV-seropositive. The V gene is TRBV4-1, the J gene TRBJ1-4; 9 nucleotides line up with TRBD1. CDR3 protein: CASSQAGTGNEKLFF. The DNA for the CDR3 is TGCGCCAGCAGCCAAGCTGGGACAGGGAATGAAAAACTGTTTTTT.